These T cell receptor beta chains were read from a single sample in a study of blood T cell repertoires in COVID-19. Assay used: immunoSEQ multiplex PCR; TCRdb lists only in-frame clones, some missing. Here the sample spans approximately 180,000 clones, about 84% being singletons. The source material was peripheral blood. These receptors originate from a person in their 70s with COVID-19, enrolled during active disease. Each CDR3 is given with its conserved first and last residue. A D gene is named only where the DNA matches it firmly. The size of a clone is reported for some rows only, either as once, few or many, or as a class for expanded clones.

DNA	CDR3	size	V	D	J
TGTGCCAGCAGTCGAAAAATTTTGAGTGGCTACACCTTC	CASSRKILSGYTF	-	TRBV6-5	-	TRBJ1-2
TGTGCCAGTAGTCCCGACAGGGACTGGGGTTCACCCCTCCACTTT	CASSPDRDWGSPLHF	once	TRBV19	TRBD1	TRBJ1-6
TGTGCCAGCAGCCTCGAGACAGCCTACGAGCAGTACTTC	CASSLETAYEQYF	-	TRBV6-5	-	TRBJ2-7
TGCGCCAGCAGCAAAGACAGGGCTGGGGCCAACGTCCTGACTTTC	CASSKDRAGANVLTF	-	TRBV4-3	TRBD1	TRBJ2-6
TGCGCCGGCACCAAAACCCCGGGACAGGGTGCGGACAATGAGCAGTTCTTC	CAGTKTPGQGADNEQFF	-	TRBV4-3	TRBD1	TRBJ2-1
TGTGCCAGCAGCCCAATAACAGGGGCAGCCTACGAGCAGTACTTC	CASSPITGAAYEQYF	-	TRBV6-5	TRBD1	TRBJ2-7
TGTGCCAGCAGCAGAGATAGCGGGGGAGGGGGCGACGAGCAGTACTTC	CASSRDSGGGGDEQYF	-	TRBV21-1	-	TRBJ2-7
TGTGCCAGCCGAGAGCAGGGGGCTGATGGCTACACCTTC	CASREQGADGYTF	few	TRBV28	TRBD1	TRBJ1-2
TGTGCCAGCAGTGCCGAACAGGGGAGGTCGAGACCAGATACGCAGTATTTT	CASSAEQGRSRPDTQYF	-	TRBV6-1	-	TRBJ2-3
TGTGCCAGCAGTGAATATAGGGGACTAAACTACAATGAGCAGTTCTTC	CASSEYRGLNYNEQFF	-	TRBV2	TRBD2	TRBJ2-1
TGTGCCAGCAGTTACGACAGGGGGCTTGGTCAGCCCCAGCATTTT	CASSYDRGLGQPQHF	-	TRBV6-2/TRBV6-3	TRBD1	TRBJ1-5
TGTGCCAGCAGTTTGTTCGGGACAGGGGGCCGAGAGCAGTACTTC	CASSLFGTGGREQYF	few	TRBV27	TRBD1	TRBJ2-7
TGTGCCACCCGACTAGTTCAGAATGAGCAGTTCTTC	CATRLVQNEQFF	-	TRBV6-5	-	TRBJ2-1
TGTGCCAGGGGGACTAGCGGCTTTTACGAGCAGTACTTC	CARGTSGFYEQYF	few	TRBV19	TRBD2	TRBJ2-7
TGTGCCAGCAGCACGACAGCGTTTGGGGTCATGAACACTGAAGCTTTCTTT	CASSTTAFGVMNTEAFF	-	TRBV28	-	TRBJ1-1
TGTGCCAGCAGTTTATCGGGCTACGGGGGTCCACGGCCGGGGAGCTCCTACGAGCAGTACTTC	CASSLSGYGGPRPGSSYEQYF	once	TRBV27	-	TRBJ2-7
TGTGCCAGTAGCCCAGCCCGACAGGGGAACACTGAAGCTTTCTTT	CASSPARQGNTEAFF	-	TRBV19	TRBD1	TRBJ1-1
TGTGCCAGCAGTTTCGGGTCGACAGACAACTATGGCTACACCTTC	CASSFGSTDNYGYTF	-	TRBV28	-	TRBJ1-2
TGCGCCAGCAGCAACAGGGCCCCGGATACGCAGTATTTT	CASSNRAPDTQYF	-	TRBV5-1	-	TRBJ2-3
TGTGCCAGCAGTTACGACAGGGGGAATTCACCCCTCCACTTT	CASSYDRGNSPLHF	-	TRBV6-5	TRBD1	TRBJ1-6
TGTGCCAGAAAGTCAGGGTGGCAGTACTTC	CARKSGWQYF	-	TRBV5-3	-	TRBJ2-7
TGTGCCAGCAGTTACCTCGTCGGTCATTCACCCCTCCACTTT	CASSYLVGHSPLHF	-	TRBV6-2/TRBV6-3	-	TRBJ1-6
TGTGCCAGCACCCGTCCCGGGACAGATACGCAGTATTTT	CASTRPGTDTQYF	-	TRBV6-5	-	TRBJ2-3
TGCGCCAGCAGCTTGGAACCGGGACAGGGAAACTATGGCTACACCTTC	CASSLEPGQGNYGYTF	-	TRBV5-1	TRBD1	TRBJ1-2
TGTGCCAGCAGTCCCGGGACACGCGGCGGCTACACCTTC	CASSPGTRGGYTF	once	TRBV12-3/TRBV12-4	-	TRBJ1-2
TGTGCCAGCAGCCCAGGCGGGGGGGCAGATACGCAGTATTTT	CASSPGGGADTQYF	few	TRBV7-3	TRBD2	TRBJ2-3
TGTGCCAGCAGCGTAGACCAAGAGACCCAGTACTTC	CASSVDQETQYF	-	TRBV5-4	-	TRBJ2-5
TGTGCCAGCAACCGAAGGGGGCAGGGGGCTGGCGGGGAGCTGTTTTTT	CASNRRGQGAGGELFF	-	TRBV11-3	TRBD1	TRBJ2-2
TGTGCCAGCTCACCACTTGCGGGACAGGGGAGCGGTAACTATGGCTACACCTTC	CASSPLAGQGSGNYGYTF	-	TRBV18	TRBD1	TRBJ1-2
TGTGCCAGCATGAAACAGATTCAGCCCCAGCATTTT	CASMKQIQPQHF	-	TRBV12-3/TRBV12-4	-	TRBJ1-5
TGTGCCAGCATGGACAGGGGAACCTTTGGCTACACCTTC	CASMDRGTFGYTF	-	TRBV9	TRBD1	TRBJ1-2
TGTGCCAGCAGCTTAGGATCTAGCCTTAACAATGAGCAGTTCTTC	CASSLGSSLNNEQFF	few	TRBV7-3	-	TRBJ2-1
TGTGCCACCAGTGGCCGGGAGTCCTACAATGAGCAGTTCTTC	CATSGRESYNEQFF	-	TRBV24-1	-	TRBJ2-1
TGCAGCGTTGAAGTCGCCAGGGAAACTGAAGCTTTCTTT	CSVEVARETEAFF	-	TRBV29-1	-	TRBJ1-1
TGTGCCAGCAGCTCAGGGGGGCAGTACACTGAAGCTTTCTTT	CASSSGGQYTEAFF	-	TRBV5-4	TRBD1	TRBJ1-1
TGTGCCAGGAACAGGACTGAAGCTTTCTTT	CARNRTEAFF	-	TRBV6-4	-	TRBJ1-1
TGTGCCAGCAGCCTTGGGCCAGATACGCAGTATTTT	CASSLGPDTQYF	-	TRBV7-2	-	TRBJ2-3
TGTGCCAGTATGGGCCAGGGGAGCACTGAAGCTTTCTTT	CASMGQGSTEAFF	-	TRBV19	-	TRBJ1-1
TGTGCCAGCAGTCAGGATATTCGTGGCTACACCTTC	CASSQDIRGYTF	-	TRBV28	-	TRBJ1-2
TGTGCCAGCACCGAAAACGGGGGAAGCAATCAGCCCCAGCATTTT	CASTENGGSNQPQHF	-	TRBV6-5	-	TRBJ1-5